This T cell receptor (beta chain) was sequenced in a study of human T cells and chemical hapten exposure. Study context: Slight differences in pooled library volume were the main source of varying TCR yields across samples.

Time point meaning: patch test 3, about 24 weeks after DPC sensitization. Treatment meaning: therapeutic diphenylcyclopropenone sensitization with weekly scalp DPC. Original processing notes: Across samples, TCR counts had a median of roughly 97,000 and ranged from roughly 23,224 to 750,000. TCRdb re-derived calls from the RACE reads in MiXCR, one entry per CDR3 protein. V and J calls and clone size were set by TCRdb, not the authors. The data show about 82,000 distinct CDR3 sequences, roughly 13% seen once. V shed 1 base and J shed 2 bases, with 9 bases lying between them. Germline V gene sequence: CDR1 DFQATT, CDR2 SNEGSKA (reference sequence). The CDR3 extends over 14 amino acids. Notes on the study in general: Positively correlated with patch test score were the counts of PT1 expanded TCRs.

This clonotype has just a few counts. The antigen remains undetermined. The sequencing here drew on whole blood, taken in connection with sensitization to the hapten diphenylcyclopropenone (DPC). The gene calls are TRBV20-1 and TRBJ2-1; D unclear. This clonotype was obtained from a woman aged 50 to 60 with alopecia areata. Some clones in this sample may be carry-over from other donors' samples. CDR3 in amino acids: CSARGGSTYNEQFF. The CDR3 nucleotides are TGCAGTGCTAGAGGCGGTAGCACCTACAATGAGCAGTTCTTC.